This is a list of T cell receptor beta chains from one sample in a study of blood T cell repertoires in COVID-19. TCRdb's copy holds only in-frame clones and misses some; the assay was immunoSEQ multiplex PCR. This sample yields about 160,000 clones, of which approximately 86% are seen a single time; 5.5% to 7% belongs to the top ten. Sample: peripheral blood. Receptors were obtained from a man aged 50 or older with active or convalescent COVID-19. CDR3s include the opening cysteine and the closing phenylalanine or tryptophan. A D gene is named only where the DNA matches it firmly. A row's size may be missing; if present it is once, few, many or a size class.

TRBD2,-,TRBV24-1,TRBJ2-2,TGTGCCACCAGTGATTTCGTGGGAGGGCGGGAGGCGTTTAGCACCGGGGAGCTGTTTTTT,CATSDFVGGREAFSTGELFF
-,once,TRBV6-6,TRBJ1-4,TGTGCCAGCAGTTCCATACTGACAGTTACTAATGAAAAACTGTTTTTT,CASSSILTVTNEKLFF
TRBD1,-,TRBV6-5,TRBJ2-1,TGTGCCAGCAGTAAGTACAGGGGGAGTAATGAGCAGTTCTTC,CASSKYRGSNEQFF
-,-,TRBV20-1,TRBJ2-7,TGCAGTGCTAGTCAAGTGAGTTACGAGCAGTACTTC,CSASQVSYEQYF
-,-,TRBV3-1/TRBV3-2,TRBJ2-1,TGTGCCAGCAGCCAAGATGGGACTTCCTACAATGAGCAGTTCTTC,CASSQDGTSYNEQFF
TRBD1,-,TRBV19,TRBJ2-7,TGTGCCAGTAGTACAGGACAGGGATCCTACGAGCAGTACTTC,CASSTGQGSYEQYF
TRBD2,few,TRBV24-1,TRBJ2-3,TGTGCCACCAGTGTCACTAGCGGGAGTGATACGCAGTATTTT,CATSVTSGSDTQYF
TRBD1,-,TRBV5-1,TRBJ2-1,TGCGCCAGCAGCCCCGGACAGGGCTACAATGAGCAGTTCTTC,CASSPGQGYNEQFF
TRBD2,-,TRBV18,TRBJ2-2,TGTGCCAGCTCACCGGGACTAGCGGGGGTCAATGACGGGGAGCTGTTTTTT,CASSPGLAGVNDGELFF
TRBD1,few,TRBV6-1,TRBJ1-2,TGTGCCAGCAGTACCCCCGGACAGGGAAACTATGGCTACACCTTC,CASSTPGQGNYGYTF
TRBD2,-,TRBV7-2,TRBJ2-3,TGTGCCAGCAGCTTACCTACTAGCGGGATTTCGACAGATACGCAGTATTTT,CASSLPTSGISTDTQYF
TRBD1,-,TRBV3-1/TRBV3-2,TRBJ1-4,TGTGCCAGCGCCCCCCATTCGGACAGGGCTTATGAAAAACTGTTTTTT,CASAPHSDRAYEKLFF
TRBD1,-,TRBV5-4,TRBJ1-2,TGTGCCAGCACCCGGGACAGAGCTAACTATGGCTACACCTTC,CASTRDRANYGYTF
-,-,TRBV30,TRBJ2-2,TGTGCCTGGTGTCGGGGAGTGGACACCGGGGAGCTGTTTTTT,CAWCRGVDTGELFF
TRBD1,-,TRBV19,TRBJ1-2,TGTGCCAGTAGTGGGACAGGGTTTCGAGCTAATTATGGCTACACCTTC,CASSGTGFRANYGYTF
TRBD1,-,TRBV27,TRBJ2-2,TGTGCCAGCAGCCGGGACAGGGTCACCGGGGAGCTGTTTTTT,CASSRDRVTGELFF
TRBD2,-,TRBV5-1,TRBJ2-3,TGCGCCAGCAGCTTGGGGGGACTAGCGGTTGATACGCAGTATTTT,CASSLGGLAVDTQYF
TRBD2,-,TRBV7-6,TRBJ2-2,TGTGCCAGCAGCTTAGAGTGGGGGGGCACCGGGGAGCTGTTTTTT,CASSLEWGGTGELFF
TRBD2,-,TRBV29-1,TRBJ2-5,TGCAGCGCTGGGACTAGCGGGGCCGGAGGAGAGACCCAGTACTTC,CSAGTSGAGGETQYF
TRBD2,-,TRBV29-1,TRBJ2-7,TGCAGCGTTGGTAGCGGGATTTACGAGCAGTACTTC,CSVGSGIYEQYF
-,-,TRBV11-2,TRBJ2-4,TGTGCCAGCAGCTTAACTGGAGCCATAGCCAAAAACATTCAGTACTTC,CASSLTGAIAKNIQYF
TRBD2,-,TRBV7-2,TRBJ2-5,TGTGCCAGCAGCCCACTAGCGGGAGGGATGAGGTCCGAGACCCAGTACTTC,CASSPLAGGMRSETQYF
TRBD2,-,TRBV9,TRBJ2-3,TGTGCCAGCAGTGGAACTAGCGGCCAACCAGGAGATACGCAGTATTTT,CASSGTSGQPGDTQYF
TRBD2,-,TRBV5-1,TRBJ2-1,TGCGCCAGCAGCTTACGGGCTAGCGGGGCCAACAATGAGCAGTTCTTC,CASSLRASGANNEQFF
TRBD2,-,TRBV4-2,TRBJ2-3,TGTGCCAGCAGCCAGGGACTAGCGGGAGCGGATACGCAGTATTTT,CASSQGLAGADTQYF
-,-,TRBV6-2/TRBV6-3,TRBJ1-1,TGTGCCAGCAGTTGGACCCGATATGGAGGCACTGAAGCTTTCTTT,CASSWTRYGGTEAFF
-,-,TRBV6-6,TRBJ1-1,TGTGCCAGTTCGACTATTTCTAACACTGAAGCTTTCTTT,CASSTISNTEAFF
-,-,TRBV19,TRBJ1-5,TGTGCCAGTAGTATGATTCGGGGGTACGTTCAGCCCCAGCATTTT,CASSMIRGYVQPQHF
TRBD2,-,TRBV6-2/TRBV6-3,TRBJ2-5,TGTGCCAGCAGTTTTGAAGCGGGGGAAGAGACCCAGTACTTC,CASSFEAGEETQYF
-,-,TRBV7-9,TRBJ1-6,TGTGCCAGCAGCCCGGTACAGGGTCACGCATCACCCCTCCACTTT,CASSPVQGHASPLHF
TRBD1,-,TRBV5-6,TRBJ1-1,TGTGCCAGCAGCTTGGCGCCCGACAGGGGAGGAGCTGAAGCTTTCTTT,CASSLAPDRGGAEAFF
-,once,TRBV7-9,TRBJ1-3,TGTGCCAGCAGCTGGGGCACAAACTCTGGAAACACCATATATTTT,CASSWGTNSGNTIYF
TRBD1,-,TRBV28,TRBJ1-2,TGTGCCAGCAGATCGGGACAGAGGACCGGCTACACCTTC,CASRSGQRTGYTF
TRBD1,-,TRBV5-1,TRBJ2-1,TGCGCCAGCAGCTTGGGGACAGGGGATAATGAGCAGTTCTTC,CASSLGTGDNEQFF
-,-,TRBV6-5,TRBJ1-5,TGTGCCAGCAGTTATATATCCGGGACTCTCAATCAGCCCCAGCATTTT,CASSYISGTLNQPQHF
-,-,TRBV5-8,TRBJ2-7,TGTGCCAGCAGCTTGAGCGGGACACGGGTAATTCTATGGGTCTACGAGCAGTACTTC,CASSLSGTRVILWVYEQYF
-,once,TRBV18,TRBJ1-6,TGTGCCAGCTCAGGGCAGGGGAATTCACCCCTCCACTTT,CASSGQGNSPLHF
-,-,TRBV7-2,TRBJ2-6,TGTGCCAGCAGCTTTCGGGGGGCGGCTGGGGCCAACGTCCTGACTTTC,CASSFRGAAGANVLTF
-,-,TRBV7-8,TRBJ2-2,TGTGCCAGCAGCCCTTCCGGGACATACGTCGGGGAGCTGTTTTTT,CASSPSGTYVGELFF
-,few,TRBV4-2,TRBJ1-5,TGTGCCAGCAGCCAAGATCAGGCAGCGGGTCAGCCCCAGCATTTT,CASSQDQAAGQPQHF
TRBD2,-,TRBV11-2,TRBJ2-3,TGTGCCAGCAGCACCTGGACTAGCGCCACAGATACGCAGTATTTT,CASSTWTSATDTQYF
-,-,TRBV6-1,TRBJ2-3,TGTGCCAGCAGTGACCTTCTCCCAGATACGCAGTATTTT,CASSDLLPDTQYF
-,-,TRBV27,TRBJ1-2,TGTGCCAGCAGTTTATCGATAAGTGGGGGGGTGGGCTACACCTTC,CASSLSISGGVGYTF
-,-,TRBV4-1,TRBJ1-1,TGCGCCAGCAGCCAAGTCCTCGGGGGAACTGAAGCTTTCTTT,CASSQVLGGTEAFF
-,-,TRBV18,TRBJ1-6,TGTGCCAGCTCACCCAGAACAGGGAGCTCCTATAATTCACCCCTCCACTTT,CASSPRTGSSYNSPLHF
TRBD1,-,TRBV11-2,TRBJ1-1,TGTGCCAGCAGCTTAGAGGCCAGGGGGTCGACTGAAGCTTTCTTT,CASSLEARGSTEAFF
-,once,TRBV7-2,TRBJ2-5,TGTGCCAGCAGCCCGAGACAGGTCCAAGAGACCCAGTACTTC,CASSPRQVQETQYF
TRBD2,-,TRBV7-3,TRBJ2-1,TGTGCCAGCAGCCCGGGACTAGCGCGTATGGATGAGCAGTTCTTC,CASSPGLARMDEQFF
-,-,TRBV7-8,TRBJ1-3,TGTGCCAGCAGCTTAGGTCCCTCCTCTGGAAACACCATATATTTT,CASSLGPSSGNTIYF
-,-,TRBV24-1,TRBJ1-2,TGTGCCACCAGTGGAGATTTGTGGTATGGCTACACCTTC,CATSGDLWYGYTF
TRBD1,-,TRBV2,TRBJ1-5,TGTGCCAGCAACGGACAGGGTAACAATCAGCCCCAGCATTTT,CASNGQGNNQPQHF
-,-,TRBV29-1,TRBJ1-2,TGCAGCGTGGAAACAGGGTTACGGGGCTACACCTTC,CSVETGLRGYTF
-,-,TRBV30,TRBJ2-5,TGTGCCTGGAGTGCAGGGTTGGAGGGGGAGACCCAGTACTTC,CAWSAGLEGETQYF
TRBD2,few,TRBV2,TRBJ2-5,TGTGCCAGCAGTGGCCCAGTAGCGGGGGGGCTCGCGGAGACCCAGTACTTC,CASSGPVAGGLAETQYF
TRBD1,-,TRBV6-6,TRBJ2-7,TGTGCCAGCAGTCTAAACAGGGGTTACGAGCAGTACTTC,CASSLNRGYEQYF